This T cell receptor (beta chain) was identified in a study of chronic HIV infection and antiretroviral therapy. In TCRdb, the 5' RACE reads were re-called with MiXCR into one record per CDR3 protein. The sample has tens of thousands of distinct CDR3 sequences; about 7.4% are singletons. The sample holds many counts of this clonotype. A junction end diverges from the germline sequence, so it may reflect a read error. The specimen was peripheral blood. The sequence derives from an adult who had HIV and had not received antiretroviral therapy, or was an uninfected healthy control (not recorded which).

This CDR3 reads CSVTTGWQIF. The DNA for the CDR3 is TGCAGCGTCACAACCGGGTGGCAGATCTTC. The gene calls are TRBV29-1 and TRBJ1-2, with no clear D. CDR1 is SQVTM and CDR2 is ANQGSEA in the germline V gene. The CDR3 extends over 10 amino acids.